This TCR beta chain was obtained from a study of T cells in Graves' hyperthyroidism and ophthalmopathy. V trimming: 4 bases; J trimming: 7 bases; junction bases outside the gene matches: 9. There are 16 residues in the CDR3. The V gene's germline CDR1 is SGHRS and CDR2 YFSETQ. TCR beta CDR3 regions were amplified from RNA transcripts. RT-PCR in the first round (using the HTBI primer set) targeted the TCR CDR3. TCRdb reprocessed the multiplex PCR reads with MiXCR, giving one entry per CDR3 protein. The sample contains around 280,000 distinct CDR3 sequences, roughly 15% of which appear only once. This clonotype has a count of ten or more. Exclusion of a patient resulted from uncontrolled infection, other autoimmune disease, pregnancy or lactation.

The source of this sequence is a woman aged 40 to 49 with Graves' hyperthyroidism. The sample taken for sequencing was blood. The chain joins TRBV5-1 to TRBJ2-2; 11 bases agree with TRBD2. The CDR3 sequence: CASSRTGTSGLGELFF. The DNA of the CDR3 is TGCGCCAGCAGCCGGACCGGGACTAGCGGACTCGGGGAGCTGTTTTTT.